This T cell receptor beta chain was found in a study of cytomegalovirus exposure and HLA in healthy donors. This CDR3 region has 16 residues. Germline CDR1 LNHNV, CDR2 YYDKDF (reference sequence). Losses at the gene ends were 1 base for V and 1 base for J; bases not matched to a gene: 4. Study conclusions and caveats: In all likelihood, a cluster of highly shared sequence variants was a sequencing artifact.

The primer mix had 60 Vbeta and 13 Jbeta primers. Some clones are missing from TCRdb's copy, which holds only in-frame ones; the method was immunoSEQ multiplex PCR. The sample consists of 110,000 to 150,000 clones, roughly 77% of them appearing once. In the case of this clone: Its target is unknown.

Sequencing was done on a sample of PBMCs. The rearrangement uses TRBV15 and TRBJ1-1; 9 bases agree with TRBD1. The TCR comes from a female donor in good health and CMV-seronegative. The CDR3 reads CATSRGQGGWNTEAFF. CDR3 coding DNA: TGTGCCACCAGCAGAGGACAGGGGGGGTGGAACACTGAAGCTTTCTTT.